This T cell receptor (beta chain) originates from a study of cytomegalovirus exposure and HLA in healthy donors. This clone was seen a handful of times. The target antigen is unknown. Study findings and constraints: The study designated fewer than 200 TCR beta chains cytomegalovirus-associated. In vitro data verified a few CMV-associated chains as specific for CMV antigens.

The assay was immunoSEQ multiplex PCR, and TCRdb's table has in-frame clones only and misses some. The sample lists around 220,000 clones; 80% to 90% were seen once. This CDR3 comprises 13 residues. V shed 6 bases and J 7 bases; nucleotides not matched to a gene: 8. Germline values: CDR1 MNHEY, CDR2 SVGAGI. Material: PBMCs. This receptor was identified in a woman younger than 30 in good health and CMV-seronegative. The rearrangement joins TRBV6-5 to TRBJ2-5; 7 bases are a match to TRBD1. The CDR3 DNA reads TGTGCCAGCAGCCCCCGGACAGGATGGACCCAGTACTTC. Its protein product is CASSPRTGWTQYF.